These T cell receptor beta chains were read from a single sample in a study of T cells in Graves' hyperthyroidism and ophthalmopathy. TCRdb used MiXCR to reprocess the multiplex PCR reads, holding one entry per CDR3 protein. The data contain approximately 640,000 distinct CDR3 sequences, about 45% of them singletons. The sample taken for sequencing was peripheral blood or thyroid tissue (not recorded which). The receptors stem from an adult man with Graves' disease, either hyperthyroidism or ophthalmopathy (not recorded which). Both conserved end residues are trimmed from each CDR3. The listing skips clone size in some rows; elsewhere it reads once, few, many or a size class.

clone_size	v_call	j_call	cdr3_aa
NA	TRBV29-1	TRBJ2-7	SVASGTGRDERY
few	TRBV19	TRBJ1-5	ASSVPGNQPQH
NA	TRBV2	TRBJ1-6	AGTGRSPLH
NA	TRBV19	TRBJ2-2	ASSIDPLTGELF
few	TRBV10-1	TRBJ1-4	ASSPGASTNEKLF
NA	TRBV7-8	TRBJ2-7	ASELAGRSYEQY
once	TRBV2	TRBJ1-1	ASRDQGGAF
many	TRBV29-1	TRBJ1-6	SAMKQGSNSPLH
NA	TRBV15	TRBJ1-3	ATSIGTGRNTIY
NA	TRBV2	TRBJ1-5	AWSLGNQPQH
once	TRBV20-1	TRBJ1-5	SASALSGQPQH
NA	TRBV7-9	TRBJ1-1	ASGQAARGDTEAF
NA	TRBV2	TRBJ1-6	ASSELGRNSPLH
NA	TRBV6-1	TRBJ1-1	ASSEAIETQGPAF
NA	TRBV2	TRBJ2-7	ASSPRGGAGYEQY
NA	TRBV20-1	TRBJ1-1	SARITGIRGTEAF
NA	TRBV12-3/TRBV12-4	TRBJ1-4	ASSTGGDNEKLF
few	TRBV9	TRBJ2-5	ASSGAGGTQETQY
many	TRBV25-1	TRBJ1-5	ASGGRGLYSNQPQH
NA	TRBV7-2	TRBJ2-5	ASSLSGLAGGGTQY
NA	TRBV5-1	TRBJ1-4	ASSPEGINEKLF
NA	TRBV7-2	TRBJ1-3	ASSLGGLTGNTIY
NA	TRBV7-7	TRBJ2-3	ASSPLTTTDTQY
NA	TRBV7-9	TRBJ2-7	ASTDRWSNYEQY
NA	TRBV25-1	TRBJ2-7	ASIKGNEQY
few	TRBV10-3	TRBJ1-5	AISRGGQPQH
few	TRBV11-3	TRBJ1-1	ASSRGGGQGASLNTEAF
NA	TRBV20-1	TRBJ1-1	SASYGVGGNTEAF
NA	TRBV7-2	TRBJ1-1	ASSFLLRNTEAF
NA	TRBV5-1	TRBJ1-1	ASSRTGWGIGLNTEAF
NA	TRBV7-9	TRBJ1-2	ASSHEKVGDGYT
few	TRBV12-3/TRBV12-4	TRBJ1-1	ASSFSTYTEAF
NA	TRBV6-5	TRBJ1-2	ASSSEVDNYGYT
few	TRBV19	TRBJ1-1	ASSRETEAF
many	TRBV13	TRBJ1-6	ASSLLQGSSPLH
NA	TRBV25-1	TRBJ1-3	ASSLPGQNTGNTIY
few	TRBV19	TRBJ1-5	ASSLETGGVDSNQPQH
many	TRBV10-3	TRBJ2-7	AIRTQGTSYEQY
NA	TRBV15	TRBJ1-2	ATSSQEKVLYGYT
few	TRBV7-9	TRBJ1-1	ASSLKQLKTEAF
many	TRBV9	TRBJ2-6	ASSVERGPGANVLT
few	TRBV24-1	TRBJ1-1	ATSDLIGGQGRMTEAF
NA	TRBV6-5	TRBJ1-2	ASNGRAGFDYGYT
NA	TRBV5-5	TRBJ1-1	ASSLGTRGAF
few	TRBV2	TRBJ1-5	ASTKDQPQH
few	TRBV29-1	TRBJ1-1	SLTGGDRDTEAF